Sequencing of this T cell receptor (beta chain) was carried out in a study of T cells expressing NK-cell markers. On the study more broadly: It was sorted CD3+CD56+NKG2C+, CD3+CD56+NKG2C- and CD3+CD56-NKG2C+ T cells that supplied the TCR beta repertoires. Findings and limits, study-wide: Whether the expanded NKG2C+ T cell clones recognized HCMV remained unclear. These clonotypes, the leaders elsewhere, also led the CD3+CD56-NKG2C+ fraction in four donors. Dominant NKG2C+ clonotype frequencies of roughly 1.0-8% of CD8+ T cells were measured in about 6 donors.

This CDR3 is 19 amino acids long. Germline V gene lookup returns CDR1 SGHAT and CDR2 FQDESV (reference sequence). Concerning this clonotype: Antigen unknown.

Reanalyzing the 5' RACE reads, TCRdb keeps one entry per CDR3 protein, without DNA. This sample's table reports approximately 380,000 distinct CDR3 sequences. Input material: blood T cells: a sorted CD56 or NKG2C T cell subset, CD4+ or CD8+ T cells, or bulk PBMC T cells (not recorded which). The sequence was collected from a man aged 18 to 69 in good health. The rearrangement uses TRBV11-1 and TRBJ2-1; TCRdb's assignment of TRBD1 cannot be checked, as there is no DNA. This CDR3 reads CASTLIFSDRTRVYNEQFF. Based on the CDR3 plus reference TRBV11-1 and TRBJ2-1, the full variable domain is EAEVAQSPRYKITEKSQAVAFWCDPISGHATLYWYRQILGQGPELLVQFQDESVVDDSQLPKDRFSAERLKGVDSTLKIQPAELGDSAMYLCASTLIFSDRTRVYNEQFFGPGTRLTVL.